This T cell receptor (beta chain) is from a study of Ad26.COV2.S vaccination and SARS-CoV-2 variants. Study information: By the intramuscular route, Ad26.COV2.S was given once, or twice 56 days apart.

V shed 2 bases and J shed 2 bases, with 15 bases lying between them. Germline V lookup: CDR1 GTSNPN, CDR2 SVGIG (reference sequence). This CDR3 has 15 residues. The repertoire was sequenced with immunoSEQ multiplex PCR; TCRdb's copy has only in-frame clones and lacks some. Here the sample spans 350,000 to 500,000 clones, around 91% being singletons. The treatment here: roughly 18 received Ad26.COV2.S at low or high dose, single or two shots; about 5 received placebo; per-sample allocation not given. Sampling took place 63 days after the first vaccine or placebo injection. The starting material was peripheral blood, obtained in a trial of Ad26.COV2.S vaccine versus placebo. The TCR sequence derives from a person aged 18-65 years who received the Ad26.COV2.S COVID-19 vaccine or a placebo. The V and J genes are TRBV30 and TRBJ1-2; maybe TRBD1 (6 bases). CDR3 residues: CAWSTRGRTNYGYTF. DNA of the CDR3: TGTGCCTGGAGTACCCGGGGGCGCACCAACTATGGCTACACCTTC.